These 5 T cell receptor beta chains share one sample of origin, sequenced in a study of cytomegalovirus exposure and HLA in healthy donors. Measured with immunoSEQ multiplex PCR; TCRdb has only the in-frame clones, and not every one. The sample contains 100,000 or so clones, about 85% of which appear only once. The sequenced sample was PBMCs. These receptors originate from a man aged 18 to 29 in good health and CMV-seropositive.

The rearrangement links TRBV9 to TRBJ1-4; D unresolved. V shed 4 bases and J shed 0 bases, with 7 bases lying between them. CDR1 is SGDLS, CDR2 YYNGEE, per germline. The CDR3 length is 14 residues. CDR3 protein: CASSLRATNEKLFF. The CDR3 bases are TGTGCCAGCAGCTTGAGGGCAACTAATGAAAAACTGTTTTTT.

The V and J genes are TRBV6-5 and TRBJ2-5; 7 nucleotides agree with TRBD2. The CDR3 consists of 16 residues. Germline V gives CDR1 MNHEY, CDR2 SVGAGI. V shed 2 bases and J 0 bases; nucleotides not matched to a gene: 6. The CDR3 here is CASSYGNSGYQETQYF. The CDR3 DNA sequence: TGTGCCAGCAGTTACGGAAATAGCGGGTACCAAGAGACCCAGTACTTC.

The chain employs TRBV27 and TRBJ2-1, with D possibly being TRBD2 (6 bases). The germline V and J ends were trimmed by 8 bases and 4 bases, with 15 bases remaining between them. This CDR3 region has 14 residues. Germline V gene lookup returns CDR1 MNHEY and CDR2 SMNVEV (reference sequence). The CDR3 sequence: CASAGSSAYNEQFF. CDR3 DNA sequence: TGTGCCAGCGCCGGGTCTAGCGCTTACAATGAGCAGTTCTTC.

The chain has TRBV5-4 and TRBJ2-7, with 10 bases that match TRBD1. From germline, CDR1 is SGHNT and CDR2 YYREEE (reference sequence). V trimming: 4 bases; J trimming: 6 bases; junction bases outside the gene matches: 7. The length of the CDR3 is 14 residues. The chain's CDR3 is CASSAGTGEREQYF. In nucleotides, the CDR3 is TGTGCCAGCAGCGCAGGGACAGGGGAGCGCGAGCAGTACTTC.

This sequence joins TRBV9 and TRBJ2-3; 8 nucleotides agree with TRBD2. The length of the CDR3 is 14 residues. V was clipped by 4 bases and J by 6 bases; unmatched bases: 7. Germline-derived CDR1 and CDR2 are SGDLS and YYNGEE. The CDR3 DNA follows: TGTGCCAGCAGCCCTGGGACTAGGGGGGATACGCAGTATTTT. This translates into CASSPGTRGDTQYF.